This T cell receptor beta chain is from a study of blood T cell repertoires in COVID-19. Germline-derived CDR1 and CDR2 are SGHRS and YFSETQ. The CDR3 sequence is 15 residues long. V shed 4 bases and J shed 1 base, with 14 bases lying between them. Original processing methods: Scientists estimated how many nucleated cells there were by amplifying reference gene primers. Sequencing used immunoSEQ multiplex PCR; TCRdb keeps in-frame clones, though not all of them. For V, J and clone size, that table is used; D and trimming come from the DNA. The sample contains 130,000 to 150,000 clones, 60% to 85% of which appear only once.

This receptor was taken from a man over 45 with active or convalescent COVID-19. The gene calls are TRBV5-1 and TRBJ2-5; possibly TRBD2 for D (6 bases). Sequences were obtained from peripheral blood. The chain's CDR3 is CASSGGRWGQETQYF. CDR3 bases: TGCGCCAGCAGCGGGGGGAGGTGGGGCCAAGAGACCCAGTACTTC.